The 13 T cell receptor beta chains below come from one sample, sequenced in a study of CD8+CD57+ T cells in acquired aplastic anemia. Template material for TCR beta VDJ and CDR3 profiling consisted of genomic DNA. TCRdb passed the reads through MiXCR, listing each CDR3 protein once. The sample has tens of thousands of distinct CDR3 sequences; 68% are singletons. Sequencing input: sorted CD4+, CD8+, or CD8+CD57+ T cells (not recorded which) from PBMCs. These receptor sequences come from a human donor in good health, serving as a control.

This clonotype has a count of ten or more. The chain is built from TRBV30 and TRBJ1-2, with D perhaps matching TRBD1 (6 bases). V was pared by 0 bases and J by 2 bases, with 13 bases between. The length of the CDR3 is 15 residues. Germline CDR1 reads GTSNPN; CDR2 reads SVGIG (reference sequence). CDR3 amino acids: CAWSVYREGNYGYTF. The CDR3, as DNA: TGTGCCTGGAGTGTCTACAGGGAGGGAAACTATGGCTACACCTTC.

The chain links TRBV5-6 to TRBJ1-6; the match to TRBD1 covers 7 bases. The CDR3 runs 15 residues. V gave up 4 bases and J gave up 5 bases; unmatched junction bases: 6. Per the germline V gene, CDR1 is SGHDT and CDR2 is YYEEEE. CDR3 sequence (DNA): TGTGCCAGCAGCGGGTCCAGGGGGAATAATTCACCCCTCCACTTT. It specifies CASSGSRGNNSPLHF. Based on the CDR3 plus reference TRBV5-6 and TRBJ1-6, the full variable domain is DAGVTQSPTHLIKTRGQQVTLRCSPKSGHDTVSWYQQALGQGPQFIFQYYEEEERQRGNFPDRFSGHQFPNYSSELNVNALLLGDSALYLCASSGSRGNNSPLHFGNGTRLTVT.

V and J are TRBV9 and TRBJ1-2; D perhaps matches TRBD1 (6 bases). The CDR3 consists of 15 residues. V lost 0 bases and J lost 4, with 13 bases in between. Germline CDR1 is SGDLS and CDR2 is YYNGEE. The CDR3 bases are TGTGCCAGCAGCGTAGGACAGGAGCCTGGCTATGGCTACACCTTC. Translation gives CASSVGQEPGYGYTF. Variable domain in full (rest from reference TRBV9 and TRBJ1-2): DSGVTQTPKHLITATGQRVTLRCSPRSGDLSVYWYQQSLDQGLQFLIQYYNGEERAKGNILERFSAQQFPDLHSELNLSSLELGDSALYFCASSVGQEPGYGYTFGSGTRLTVV.

This sequence joins TRBV7-2 and TRBJ1-5; D not certain. V lost 7 bases to trimming and J lost 1 base, with 5 bases between them. Germline V CDR1 and CDR2: SGHTA, FQGNSA. This CDR3 region has 12 residues. The CDR3 region has the DNA TGTGCCAGCATGGGGAGCAATCAGCCCCAGCATTTT. Its translation: CASMGSNQPQHF. The full variable domain, with the rest looked up from reference TRBV7-2 and TRBJ1-5, is GAGVSQSPSNKVTEKGKDVELRCDPISGHTALYWYRQSLGQGLEFLIYFQGNSAPDKSGLPSDRFSAERTGGSVSTLTIQRTQQEDSAVYLCASMGSNQPQHFGDGTRLSIL.

The chain recombines TRBV9 with TRBJ1-4; no firm D call. The CDR3 totals 13 residues. Germline values: CDR1 SGDLS, CDR2 YYNGEE. Between the trimmed V and J ends, which lost 3 bases and 4 bases, there was a span of 7 bases. CDR3 residues: CASSDGLNEKLFF. As DNA, the CDR3 is TGTGCCAGCAGCGACGGCCTTAATGAAAAACTGTTTTTT. Complete variable domain (other parts from reference TRBV9 and TRBJ1-4): DSGVTQTPKHLITATGQRVTLRCSPRSGDLSVYWYQQSLDQGLQFLIQYYNGEERAKGNILERFSAQQFPDLHSELNLSSLELGDSALYFCASSDGLNEKLFFGSGTQLSVL.

With regard to this clonotype: The junction shows a germline mismatch at one end, possibly a read error. The chain links TRBV2 to TRBJ2-7; TRBD1 might be the D (6 bases). The CDR3 is 15 residues long. Per germline, CDR1 SNHLY and CDR2 FYNNEI. CDR3 sequence: CASSQEQGGSYEQYF. The DNA for the CDR3 is TGCGCCAGCAGCCAAGAACAAGGGGGCTCCTACGAGCAGTACTTC.

The chain joins TRBV20-1 to TRBJ1-3, with D hard to call. The CDR3 covers 14 residues. Germline CDR1 is DFQATT and CDR2 is SNEGSKA (reference sequence). Trimming shortened V by 1 base and J by 0 bases, and 7 bases separated the two germline ends. The CDR3 DNA reads as TGCAGTGCTAGAGTTATCGACTCTGGAAACACCATATATTTT. Its translation: CSARVIDSGNTIYF.

About this clonotype: A much larger clone differs from this one at a single base, so this may be a read error. The rearrangement joins TRBV27 to TRBJ2-2, with D uncertain. From germline, CDR1 is MNHEY and CDR2 SMNVEV (reference sequence). Trimming took 4 bases from V and 7 from J, leaving 13 bases between them. The CDR3 contains 14 residues. CDR3 loop: CASSSLFHIGELFF. CDR3 coding DNA: TGTGCCAGCAGTTCCCTATTCCACATCGGGGAGCTGTTTTTT.

The J gene is TRBJ2-2, the V gene TRBV19, with a tentative D call TRBD2 (6 bases). The V gene lost 3 bases and the J gene lost 11 bases, with 13 bases spanning the gap. Per germline, CDR1 LNHDA and CDR2 SQIVND (reference sequence). The CDR3 is 13 residues long. The CDR3 DNA sequence: TGTGCCAGTAGTATCATGAGTGGGACTGAGCTGTTTTTT. Protein product: CASSIMSGTELFF.

On this clonotype: A read error may account for a junction end that differs from germline. The rearrangement links TRBV10-2 to TRBJ2-7, with 8 bases that match TRBD1. CDR1 is WSHSY and CDR2 is SAAADI in the germline V gene. The CDR3 contains 13 residues. Here the CDR3 reads CASSGQGTYERYF. CDR3 nucleotides: TGCGCCAGCAGTGGACAGGGGACTTACGAGCGGTACTTC.

The rearrangement joins TRBV25-1 to TRBJ1-1; 9 bases are shared with TRBD1. This CDR3 has 15 amino acids. V was clipped by 1 base and J by 4 bases; unmatched bases: 4. The germline CDR1 and CDR2 sequences are MGHDK and SYGVNS. The CDR3 here is CASSELGQGATEAFF. The DNA of the CDR3 is TGTGCCAGCAGTGAATTGGGACAGGGAGCCACTGAAGCTTTCTTT.

This clonotype is labeled medium-sized. This rearrangement joins TRBV24-1 to TRBJ1-5; D remains unclear. The V gene lost 5 bases and the J gene lost 1 base, with 5 bases spanning the gap. The germline V gene has CDR1 KGHDR and CDR2 SFDVKD. This CDR3 has 13 amino acids. CDR3 bases: TGTGCCACCAGTGTTTCCAGCAATCAGCCCCAGCATTTT. This translates into CATSVSSNQPQHF.

This clonotype was counted a few times. The chain links TRBV25-1 to TRBJ1-2; possible D gene TRBD1, 6 bases. Trimming took 7 bases from V and 2 from J, leaving 8 bases between them. The CDR3 is 12 residues long. CDR1 and CDR2 from the germline V gene are MGHDK and SYGVNS. CDR3 sequence (DNA): TGTGCCAGCACGGACAGAAACTATGGCTACACCTTC. Encoded protein: CASTDRNYGYTF.